A single sample gave rise to the 8 T cell receptor beta chains below, sequenced in a study of graft-versus-host responses after intestinal transplantation. Generated by immunoSEQ multiplex PCR, the TCRdb table keeps only in-frame clones and is missing some. This sample has around 100,000 clones, with less than 90% found just once. Their recognized antigens are unknown. The sample here was unstimulated CD4+ T cells sorted from spleen or lymph node cells, taken before transplant. Receptor source: a human donor who was the organ donor for an intestinal transplant.

The CDR3 nucleotides read TGTGCCAGCAGCTTAAACCAGGGGGCTACCTACAATGAGCAGTTCTTC. Residues: CASSLNQGATYNEQFF. The chain employs TRBV7-2 and TRBJ2-1, with 8 positions matching TRBD1. Losses at the gene ends were 2 bases for V and 2 bases for J; bases not matched to a gene: 5. This CDR3 region has 16 residues. Germline values: CDR1 SGHTA, CDR2 FQGNSA.

This clone appeared once. This chain uses TRBV6-6 with TRBJ1-2; TRBD1 might be the D (5 bases). V lost 2 bases and J 3 bases, leaving 16 bases between the germline ends. The CDR3 consists of 16 residues. Germline loops: CDR1 MNHNY, CDR2 SVGAGI (reference sequence). In DNA, the CDR3 is TGTGCCAGCAGTTACGGCCTCCATGGGGCAGACTATGGCTACACCTTC. It translates to CASSYGLHGADYGYTF.

V and J are TRBV6-6 and TRBJ2-7; tentative D call: TRBD2 (6 bases). Trimming left V 7 bases short and J 2 bases short, with 15 bases between. This CDR3 contains 14 residues. Looked up from germline, CDR1 is MNHNY and CDR2 is SVGAGI (reference sequence). CDR3: CASTYTGGAYEQYF. The CDR3 nucleotides are TGTGCCAGCACCTACACCGGAGGGGCCTACGAGCAGTACTTC.

The chain employs TRBV30 and TRBJ1-4, with D perhaps TRBD1 (5 bases). Trimming removed 0 bases from V and 0 bases from J, with 8 bases in between. The CDR3 sequence is 15 residues long. Germline values: CDR1 GTSNPN, CDR2 SVGIG (reference sequence). Written as DNA, the CDR3 is TGTGCCTGGAGTGTCCCGACAGCAACTAATGAAAAACTGTTTTTT. Its translation is CAWSVPTATNEKLFF.

The CDR3 nucleotides read TGTGCCAGCAGCTTCACAGGGGGCTTCTACAATGAGCAGTTCTTC. Amino acids: CASSFTGGFYNEQFF. This chain joins TRBV5-4 and TRBJ2-1, with TRBD1 matching over 9 bases. The V gene end was trimmed by 2 bases and the J gene end by 3 bases; junction bases not matched to a gene: 3. Germline assignment: CDR1 SGHNT and CDR2 YYREEE (reference sequence). This CDR3 has 15 residues.

The chain combines TRBV10-2 with TRBJ1-1; D is unclear. The CDR3 is 13 residues long. In germline, CDR1 is WSHSY, CDR2 SAAADI. V was cut by 4 bases and J by 5 bases, with 11 bases left in between. DNA for the CDR3: TGCGCCAGCAGTGGCCTATCTCGTACTGAAGCTTTCTTT. This gives the protein CASSGLSRTEAFF.

This chain links TRBV5-1 with TRBJ2-3; 7 nucleotides match TRBD1. The V gene's germline CDR1 is SGHRS and CDR2 YFSETQ. This CDR3 spans 15 amino acids. Trimming removed 2 bases from V and 2 bases from J; junction bases left unmatched: 5. The CDR3 coding sequence is TGCGCCAGCAGCTTTGACAGGGAAAACACAGATACGCAGTATTTT. This gives the protein CASSFDRENTDTQYF.

The chain links TRBV6-6 to TRBJ1-5; 9 nucleotides align to TRBD1. Germline assignment: CDR1 MNHNY and CDR2 SVGAGI (reference sequence). The CDR3 has 15 amino acids. The V gene end was trimmed by 8 bases and the J gene end by 3 bases; junction bases not matched to a gene: 8. CDR3 in DNA: TGTGCCAGCCGCGATTGGGACAGGGCCAATCAGCCCCAGCATTTT. It specifies CASRDWDRANQPQHF.